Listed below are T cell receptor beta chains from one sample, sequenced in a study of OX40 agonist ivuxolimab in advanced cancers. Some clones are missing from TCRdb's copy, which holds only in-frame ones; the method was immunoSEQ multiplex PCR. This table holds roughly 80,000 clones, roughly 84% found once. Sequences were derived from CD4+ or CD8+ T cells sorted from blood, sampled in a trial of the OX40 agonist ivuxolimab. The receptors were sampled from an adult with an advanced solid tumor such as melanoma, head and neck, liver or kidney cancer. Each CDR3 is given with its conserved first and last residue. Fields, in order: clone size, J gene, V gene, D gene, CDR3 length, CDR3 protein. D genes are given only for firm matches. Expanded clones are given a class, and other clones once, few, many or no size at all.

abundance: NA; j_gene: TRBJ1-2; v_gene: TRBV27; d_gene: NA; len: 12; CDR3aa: CATRRVDDGYTF
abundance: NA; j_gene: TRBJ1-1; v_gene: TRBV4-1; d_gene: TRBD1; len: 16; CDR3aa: CASSQAPGQGDTEAFF
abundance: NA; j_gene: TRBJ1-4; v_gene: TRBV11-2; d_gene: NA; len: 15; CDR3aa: CASSITGTLNEKLFF
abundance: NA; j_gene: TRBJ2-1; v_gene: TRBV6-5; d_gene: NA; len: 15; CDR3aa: CASSPGSARRDEQFF
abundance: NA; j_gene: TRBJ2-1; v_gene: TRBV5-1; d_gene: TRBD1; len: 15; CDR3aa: CASSLEGQVYNEQFF
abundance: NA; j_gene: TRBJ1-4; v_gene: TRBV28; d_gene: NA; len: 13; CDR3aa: CASTAGTNEKLFF
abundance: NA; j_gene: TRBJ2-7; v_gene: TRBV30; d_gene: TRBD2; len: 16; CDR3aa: CAWSPPGLAGSGEQYF
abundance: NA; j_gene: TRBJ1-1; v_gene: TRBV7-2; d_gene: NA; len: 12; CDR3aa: CASTRPLTEAFF
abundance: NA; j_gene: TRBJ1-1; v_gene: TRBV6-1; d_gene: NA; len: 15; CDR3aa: CASNRAPGAQTEAFF
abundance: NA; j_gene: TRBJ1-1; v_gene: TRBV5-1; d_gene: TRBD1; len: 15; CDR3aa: CASSVKTGGNTEAFF
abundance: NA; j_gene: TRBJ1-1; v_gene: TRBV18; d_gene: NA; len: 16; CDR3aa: CASSRWGGSLNTEAFF
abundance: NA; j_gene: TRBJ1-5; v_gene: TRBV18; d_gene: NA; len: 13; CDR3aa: CASSPGTNQPQHF
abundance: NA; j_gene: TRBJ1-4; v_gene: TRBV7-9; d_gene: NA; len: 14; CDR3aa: CASSLGQGREKLFF
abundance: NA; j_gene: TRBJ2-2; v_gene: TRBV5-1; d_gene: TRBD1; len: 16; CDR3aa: CASSLGTGTDTGELFF
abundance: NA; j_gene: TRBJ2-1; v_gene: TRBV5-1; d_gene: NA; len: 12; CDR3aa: CASSFGGNEQFF
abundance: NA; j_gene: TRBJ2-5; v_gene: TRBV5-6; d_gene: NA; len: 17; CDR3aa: CASSLRTWGVGAETQYF
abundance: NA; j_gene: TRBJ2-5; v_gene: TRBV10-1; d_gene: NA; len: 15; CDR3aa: CASSGRGGSRETQYF
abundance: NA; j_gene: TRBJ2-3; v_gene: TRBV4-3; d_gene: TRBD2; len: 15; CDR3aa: CASSQRSGGPDTQYF
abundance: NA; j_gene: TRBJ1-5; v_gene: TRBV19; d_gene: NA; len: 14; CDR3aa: CASSIAGIPQPQHF
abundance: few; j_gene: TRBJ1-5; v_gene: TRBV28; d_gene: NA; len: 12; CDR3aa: CASSLRYQPQHF
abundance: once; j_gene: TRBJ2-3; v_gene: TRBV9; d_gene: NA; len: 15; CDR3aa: CASSFGGVSTDTQYF
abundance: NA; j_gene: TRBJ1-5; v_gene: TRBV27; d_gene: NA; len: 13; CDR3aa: CASSLKGNQPQHF
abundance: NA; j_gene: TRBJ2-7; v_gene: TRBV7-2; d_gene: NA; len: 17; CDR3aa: CASSVAVFGTPSYEQYF
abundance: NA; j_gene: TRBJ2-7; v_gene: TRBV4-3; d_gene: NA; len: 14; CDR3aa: CASSQEARTYEQYF
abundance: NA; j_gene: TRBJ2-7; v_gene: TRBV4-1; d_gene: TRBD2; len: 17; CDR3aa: CASSQVRRGYTSYEQYF
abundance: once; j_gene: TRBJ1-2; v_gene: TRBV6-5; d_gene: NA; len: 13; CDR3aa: CASSPSGEGGYTF
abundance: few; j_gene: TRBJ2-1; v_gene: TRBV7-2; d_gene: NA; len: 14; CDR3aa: CASSYMIRGNEQFF
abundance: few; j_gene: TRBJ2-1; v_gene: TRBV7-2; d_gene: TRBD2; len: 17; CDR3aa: CASSVRTSGFAYNEQFF
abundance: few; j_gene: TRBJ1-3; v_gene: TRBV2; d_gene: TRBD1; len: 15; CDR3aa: CASSRTGGTGNTIYF
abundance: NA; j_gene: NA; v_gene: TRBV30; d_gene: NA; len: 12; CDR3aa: CAWSRGSYEQYF
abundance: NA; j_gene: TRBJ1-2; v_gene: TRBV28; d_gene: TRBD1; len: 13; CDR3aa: CASITGVGYGYTF
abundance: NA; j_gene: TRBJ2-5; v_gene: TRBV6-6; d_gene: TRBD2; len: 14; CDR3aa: CASRRGGGGETQYF
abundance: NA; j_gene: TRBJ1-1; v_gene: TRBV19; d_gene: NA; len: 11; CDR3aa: CASSIGGEAFF
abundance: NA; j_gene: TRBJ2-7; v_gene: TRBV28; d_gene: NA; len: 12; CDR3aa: CASSLKWGEQYF
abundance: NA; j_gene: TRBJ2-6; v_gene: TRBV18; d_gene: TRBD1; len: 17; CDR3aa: CASSPLQGATGANVLTF
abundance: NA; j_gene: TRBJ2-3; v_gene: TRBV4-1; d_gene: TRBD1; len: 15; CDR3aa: CASSQQGANTDTQYF